What follows are 10 T cell receptor beta chains derived from one specimen sequenced in a study of T cell clonality in common variable immunodeficiency (dated by TCRdb to the mid-2010s). The protocol used for the library was the immunoSEQ multiplex PCR assay. This immuneACCESS table, as held by TCRdb, lists in-frame sequences with V and J called but not all clones. Of the missing ones, under half trace to an unresolved V gene in checked studies; the others have no known cause. This sample includes some 28,000 clones, and none of them was observed just once. The ten largest clonotypes hold approximately 13% of the sample. Sequenced sample: peripheral blood mononuclear cells. The receptors come from a person aged 18-70 years in good health.

There are many counts of this clone. The read ends 3 residues early relative to the CDR3; the germline J gene fills the gap. This rearrangement joins TRBV20-1 to TRBJ2-3; 7 nucleotides align to TRBD2. The CDR3 runs 13 residues. Looked up from germline, CDR1 is DFQATT and CDR2 is SNEGSKA (reference sequence). With 4 bases clipped from V and 6 bases from J, the junction kept 7 bases outside the gene matches. Partial CDR3 DNA: TGCAGTGCTACGGCGGGGGAGCAGGATACG. Its translation: CSATAGEQDT. The entire CDR3 protein is CSATAGEQDTQYF.

Ten or more counts support this clone. The read terminates 3 residues before the CDR3 end, so the remaining end is supplied by the germline J gene. The J gene is TRBJ2-7, the V gene TRBV5-5, with D tentatively TRBD1 (6 bases). The length of the CDR3 is 13 residues. Between the trimmed V and J ends, which lost 1 base and 6 bases, there was a span of 11 bases. Germline V lookup: CDR1 SGHKS, CDR2 YYEKEE (reference sequence). CDR3 protein: CASSLLFRGEQYF. The sequenced CDR3 bases are TGTGCCAGCAGCTTGTTGTTCAGGGGCGAG. Combining the CDR3 with reference TRBV5-5 and TRBJ2-7 gives the whole variable domain DAGVTQSPTHLIKTRGQQVTLRCSPISGHKSVSWYQQVLGQGPQFIFQYYEKEERGRGNFPDRFSARQFPNYSSELNVNALLLGDSALYLCASSLLFRGEQYFGPGTRLTVT.

A few counts support this clone. The CDR3 goes on 3 residues after the read ends, and that part is filled in from the germline J gene. The chain uses TRBV7-2 and TRBJ1-2; no clear D. CDR3 length: 12 residues. Germline V CDR1 and CDR2: SGHTA, FQGNSA. The CDR3 reads CASSLSQWGYTF. CDR3 DNA, as far as it was read: TGTGCCAGCAGCTTATCGCAGTGGGGC.

This clone came up many times. The same CDR3 can be traced to other DNA sequences in this sample. CDR3 sequence: CASSPDRGGNQPQHF. Partial CDR3 DNA: TGTGCCAGCTCACCGGACCGGGGAGGCAATCAGCCC. The J gene is TRBJ1-5, the V gene TRBV18; D gene unclear. The read terminates 3 residues before the CDR3 end, so the remaining end is supplied by the germline J gene. The CDR3 sequence is 15 residues long. The germline V gene has CDR1 KGHSH and CDR2 LQKENI. V dropped 3 bases and J dropped 2 bases, with 11 bases sitting between them.

This clone is deemed medium-sized (0.01 to 0.1%). The CDR3 sequence: CASSYGTGGYEQYF. CDR3 bases read: TGTGCCAGCAGTTACGGGACAGGGGGCTACGAG. This sequence joins TRBV6-2 or TRBV6-3 and TRBJ2-7; 11 bases align to TRBD1. The read stops 3 residues short of the end of the CDR3; the missing end is completed from the germline J gene. The CDR3 totals 14 residues. CDR1 MNHEY and CDR2 SVGEGT come from the germline V gene. Trimming took 2 bases from V and 3 from J; bases not matched to a gene: 0.

This clone occurred many times. The CDR3 goes on 3 residues after the read ends, and that part is filled in from the germline J gene. The rearrangement uses TRBV19 and TRBJ2-3; possibly TRBD2 for D (7 bases). The germline V gene has CDR1 LNHDA and CDR2 SQIVND (reference sequence). This CDR3 comprises 14 residues. Trimming took 5 bases from V and 6 from J, leaving 15 bases between them. The CDR3 bases that were read are TGTGCCAGTAGTGGGGCGGGGGCTAGGGATACG. Translating it yields CASSGAGARDT. From start to end, the CDR3 is CASSGAGARDTQYF.

This clone was detected ten times or more. The read falls 3 residues short of the CDR3 end, and the missing part is taken from the germline J gene. The chain carries TRBV7-2 and TRBJ1-2; D ambiguous. The germline V gene encodes CDR1 SGHTA and CDR2 FQGNSA. Trimming took 5 bases from V and 0 from J, leaving 13 bases between them. The CDR3 contains 15 residues. CDR3 DNA (partial): TGTGCCAGCAGCCAGACGTTAGCAGCTAACTATGGC. It specifies CASSQTLAANYG. The full CDR3 protein reads CASSQTLAANYGYTF.

The table lists this clone with many counts. The read is 3 residues too short to cover the CDR3 end, so that end is filled in from the germline J gene. The chain uses TRBV20-1 and TRBJ1-4, with a tentative D call TRBD1 (5 bases). The CDR3 contains 15 residues. V was cut by 0 bases and J by 4 bases, with 12 bases left in between. Germline assignment: CDR1 DFQATT and CDR2 SNEGSKA (reference sequence). Partial CDR3 DNA: TGCAGTGCTAGAGACCTACAGGTGATTAATGAAAAA. Its protein product is CSARDLQVINEK. Given in full, the CDR3 is CSARDLQVINEKLFF.

Turning to this clone: The read comes to an end 3 residues before the CDR3 does, leaving the germline J gene to fill in the end. The chain is built from TRBV2 and TRBJ1-2; D gene unclear. The germline gives CDR1 SNHLY, CDR2 FYNNEI. The CDR3 consists of 13 residues. V dropped 8 bases and J dropped 6 bases, with 16 bases sitting between them. Incomplete CDR3 DNA: TGTGCCAGCCGTGCGGTACCACTAAATGGC. Its protein is CASRAVPLNG. The complete CDR3 protein is CASRAVPLNGYTF.

Ten or more counts support this clone. From the germline J gene comes the end of the CDR3, since the read stops 3 residues before it. The chain has TRBV20-1 and TRBJ1-1; D unclear. Germline V gene lookup returns CDR1 DFQATT and CDR2 SNEGSKA (reference sequence). The CDR3 totals 12 residues. The V end lost 3 bases, the J end lost 5 bases, and 10 bases lay between the germline ends. CDR3 loop: CSASAERTEAFF. The DNA read from the CDR3 is TGCAGTGCTAGTGCGGAAAGGACTGAA.